This TCR beta chain was recorded in a study of T cells in Graves' hyperthyroidism and ophthalmopathy. Researchers took RNA transcripts and amplified the TCR beta CDR3 regions from them. In the first-round RT-PCR of the TCR CDR3, the HTBI primer set was used. TCRdb ran MiXCR on the multiplex PCR reads and lists one entry per CDR3 protein. Among about 100,000 distinct CDR3 sequences listed, about a sixth were seen once. Trimming removed 3 bases from V and 6 bases from J; junction bases left unmatched: 6. This CDR3 region has 14 residues. Germline-derived CDR1 and CDR2 are GTSNPN and SVGIG (reference sequence). There are many counts of this clonotype. Diagnostic assessment was based on clinical symptoms, serum thyroxine and TRAb, thyroid ultrasound and orbital computed tomography. PBMCs were sourced from about 10 ml fresh peripheral blood.

Sequences were obtained from blood. The chain couples TRBV30 to TRBJ2-2; TRBD2 matches 8 bases. The TCR originated in a woman aged 45 to 65 with Graves' hyperthyroidism. Here the CDR3 reads CAWRGPAGAGELFF. The CDR3 region has the DNA TGTGCCTGGAGAGGGCCAGCGGGAGCCGGGGAGCTGTTTTTT. Looking up the rest from reference TRBV30 and TRBJ2-2 gives the full variable domain: SQTIHQWPATLVQPVGSPLSLECTVEGTSNPNLYWYRQAAGRGLQLLFYSVGIGQISSEVPQNLSASRPQDRQFILSSKKLLLSDSGFYLCAWRGPAGAGELFFGEGSRLTVL.